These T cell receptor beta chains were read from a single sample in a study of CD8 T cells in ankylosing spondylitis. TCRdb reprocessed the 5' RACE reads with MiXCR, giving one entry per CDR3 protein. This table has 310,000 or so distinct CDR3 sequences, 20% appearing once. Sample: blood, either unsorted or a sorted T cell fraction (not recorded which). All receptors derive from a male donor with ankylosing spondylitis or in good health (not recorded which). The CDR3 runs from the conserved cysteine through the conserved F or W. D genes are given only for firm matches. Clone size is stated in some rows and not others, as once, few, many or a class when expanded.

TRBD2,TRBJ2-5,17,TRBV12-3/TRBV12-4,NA,CASSLGVTGGPGETQYF,TGTGCCAGCAGTTTAGGAGTTACGGGGGGGCCCGGAGAGACCCAGTACTTC
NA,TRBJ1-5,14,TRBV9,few,CASSVGGSDQPQHF,TGTGCCAGCAGCGTAGGGGGATCCGATCAGCCCCAGCATTTT
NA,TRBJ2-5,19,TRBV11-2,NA,CASSLDLPPTRQTGETQYF,TGTGCCAGCAGCTTAGATCTCCCCCCGACCAGGCAAACGGGAGAGACCCAGTACTTC
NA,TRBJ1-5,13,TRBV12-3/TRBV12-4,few,CASSTRSNQPQHF,TGTGCCAGCAGTACCCGCTCCAATCAGCCCCAGCATTTT
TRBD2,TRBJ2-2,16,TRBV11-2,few,CATAGEGRFSAGELFF,TGTGCCACCGCGGGGGAGGGTAGATTTAGCGCCGGGGAGCTGTTTTTT
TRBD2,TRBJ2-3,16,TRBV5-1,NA,CASSLVPGLAGDTQYF,TGCGCCAGCAGCCTGGTGCCGGGACTAGCGGGAGATACGCAGTATTTT
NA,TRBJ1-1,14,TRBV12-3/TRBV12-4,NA,CASSFGRVGTEAFF,TGTGCCAGCAGTTTTGGCAGGGTGGGGACTGAAGCTTTCTTT
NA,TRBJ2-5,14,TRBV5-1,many,CASSYIQGRETQYF,TGCGCCAGCAGCTATATACAGGGTAGAGAGACCCAGTACTTC
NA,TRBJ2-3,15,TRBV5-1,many,CASADQGIGTDTQYF,TGCGCCAGCGCCGATCAGGGGATTGGGACAGATACGCAGTATTTT
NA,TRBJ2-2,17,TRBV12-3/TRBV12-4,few,CASSLKSGWYGTGELFF,TGTGCCAGCAGTTTAAAATCAGGGTGGTACGGCACCGGGGAGCTGTTTTTT
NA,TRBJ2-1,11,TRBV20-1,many,CSARGPGEQFF,TGCAGTGCTAGAGGGCCCGGTGAGCAGTTCTTC
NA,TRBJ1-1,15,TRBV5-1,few,CASSLVSTGRGEAFF,TGCGCCAGCAGCTTGGTTTCGACAGGTAGAGGCGAAGCTTTCTTT
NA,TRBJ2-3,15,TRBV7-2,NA,CASSLIPRGTDTQYF,TGTGCCAGCAGCTTAATCCCCAGGGGTACAGATACGCAGTATTTT
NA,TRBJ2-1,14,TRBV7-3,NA,CASSLDGRYNEQFF,TGTGCCAGCAGCTTGGATGGACGGTACAATGAGCAGTTCTTC
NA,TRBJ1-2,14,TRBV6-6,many,CASSSTTRNYGYTF,TGTGCCAGCAGTTCCACGACACGAAACTATGGCTACACCTTC
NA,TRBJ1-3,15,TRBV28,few,CASKTPASSGNTIYF,TGTGCCAGTAAAACTCCGGCAAGCTCTGGAAACACCATATATTTT
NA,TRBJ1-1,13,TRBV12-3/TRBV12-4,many,CASSFWENREAFF,TGTGCCAGCAGTTTTTGGGAGAACAGGGAAGCTTTCTTT
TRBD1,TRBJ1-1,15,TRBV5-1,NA,CASSIPGRGLTEAFF,TGCGCCAGCAGCATCCCGGGGAGGGGGCTCACTGAAGCTTTCTTT
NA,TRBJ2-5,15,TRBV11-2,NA,CASSLKGELEETQYF,TGTGCCAGCAGCTTGAAGGGGGAGTTAGAAGAGACCCAGTACTTC
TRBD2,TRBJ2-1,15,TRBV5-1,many,CASTFGTSVEGEQFF,TGCGCCAGCACCTTTGGGACTAGCGTAGAGGGTGAGCAGTTCTTC
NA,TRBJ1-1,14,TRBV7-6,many,CASSPRHQNTEAFF,TGTGCCAGCAGCCCCAGGCACCAGAACACTGAAGCTTTCTTT
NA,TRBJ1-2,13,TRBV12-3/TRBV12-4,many,CASSLQEIYGYTF,TGTGCCAGCAGCTTACAGGAAATCTATGGCTACACCTTC
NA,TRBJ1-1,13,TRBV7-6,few,CASSSPGLTGAFF,TGTGCCAGCAGCTCCCCGGGCTTAACGGGGGCTTTCTTT
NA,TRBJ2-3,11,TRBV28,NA,CASRGELPYYF,TGTGCCAGCAGGGGAGAGCTACCTTACTATTTT
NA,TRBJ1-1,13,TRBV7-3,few,CASSLIGDTEAFF,TGTGCCAGCAGCTTAATAGGGGACACTGAAGCTTTCTTT
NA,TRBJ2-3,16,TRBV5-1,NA,CASSLGGAGSADTQYF,TGCGCCAGCAGCTTGGGTGGGGCCGGGTCGGCAGATACGCAGTATTTT
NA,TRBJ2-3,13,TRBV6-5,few,CASSYSSSDTQYF,TGTGCCAGCAGTTACTCGAGCTCAGATACGCAGTATTTT
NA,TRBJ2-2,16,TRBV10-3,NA,CAISEHNRDGTGELFF,TGTGCCATCAGTGAGCATAACAGAGATGGTACCGGGGAGCTGTTTTTT
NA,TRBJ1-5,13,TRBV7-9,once,CASTIAGDQPQHF,TGTGCCAGCACAATTGCAGGGGATCAGCCCCAGCATTTT
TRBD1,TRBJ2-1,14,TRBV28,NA,CASRPQDRYNEQFF,TGTGCCAGCAGACCCCAGGACAGGTACAATGAGCAGTTCTTC
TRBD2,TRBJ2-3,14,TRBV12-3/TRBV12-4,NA,CASNLAASTDTQYF,TGTGCCAGCAACCTAGCGGCAAGCACAGATACGCAGTATTTT
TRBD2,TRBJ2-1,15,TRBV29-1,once,CSVEGSGLAYNEQFF,TGCAGCGTTGAAGGATCGGGACTAGCCTATAATGAGCAGTTCTTC
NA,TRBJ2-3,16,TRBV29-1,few,CSFLDRASLGTDTQYF,TGCAGCTTCCTAGACCGCGCCAGCCTTGGCACAGATACGCAGTATTTT
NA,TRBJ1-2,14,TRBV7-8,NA,CASSPNPKNYGYTF,TGTGCCAGCAGCCCGAACCCCAAGAACTATGGCTACACCTTC
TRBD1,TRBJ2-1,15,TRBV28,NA,CASSPDRAGCNEQFF,TGTGCCAGCAGTCCCGACAGGGCAGGGTGCAATGAGCAGTTCTTC
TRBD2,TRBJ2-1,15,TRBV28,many,CASWTGTSGVDEQFF,TGTGCCAGTTGGACCGGGACTAGCGGAGTCGATGAGCAGTTCTTC
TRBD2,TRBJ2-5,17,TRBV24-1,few,CATSDLSGTSRQETQYF,TGTGCCACCAGTGATTTGTCGGGGACTAGCAGGCAAGAGACCCAGTACTTC
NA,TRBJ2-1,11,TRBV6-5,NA,CASKGQSEQFF,TGTGCCAGCAAGGGGCAGAGTGAGCAGTTCTTC
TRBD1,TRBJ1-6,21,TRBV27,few,CASSLLVSPGQGSSYNSPLHF,TGTGCCAGCAGTTTATTGGTTTCTCCGGGACAGGGTAGCTCCTATAATTCACCCCTCCACTTT
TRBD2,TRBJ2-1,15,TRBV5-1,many,CASSSSGSSYNEQFF,TGCGCCAGCAGCTCAAGCGGGAGCTCCTACAATGAGCAGTTCTTC
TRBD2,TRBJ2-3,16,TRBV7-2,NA,CASKLGVAGGPDTQYF,TGTGCCAGTAAACTGGGGGTAGCGGGAGGGCCAGATACGCAGTATTTT
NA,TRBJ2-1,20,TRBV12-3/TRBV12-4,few,CASSLTRSVQLTRSYNEQFF,TGTGCCAGCAGTTTGACGAGGAGTGTCCAGCTTACTCGTTCCTACAATGAGCAGTTCTTC
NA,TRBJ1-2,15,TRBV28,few,CASRSYRDANYGYTF,TGTGCCAGCAGGTCCTACAGGGACGCTAACTATGGCTACACCTTC
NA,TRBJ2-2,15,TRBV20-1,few,CSARDQRSNTGELFF,TGCAGTGCTAGAGATCAGCGGTCCAACACCGGGGAGCTGTTTTTT
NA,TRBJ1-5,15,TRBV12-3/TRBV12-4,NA,CALSWTSRENQPQHF,TGTGCCTTGAGCTGGACCAGCAGAGAAAATCAGCCCCAGCATTTT
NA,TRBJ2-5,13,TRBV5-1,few,CASSLVAEETQYF,TGCGCCAGCAGCTTGGTTGCCGAAGAGACCCAGTACTTC